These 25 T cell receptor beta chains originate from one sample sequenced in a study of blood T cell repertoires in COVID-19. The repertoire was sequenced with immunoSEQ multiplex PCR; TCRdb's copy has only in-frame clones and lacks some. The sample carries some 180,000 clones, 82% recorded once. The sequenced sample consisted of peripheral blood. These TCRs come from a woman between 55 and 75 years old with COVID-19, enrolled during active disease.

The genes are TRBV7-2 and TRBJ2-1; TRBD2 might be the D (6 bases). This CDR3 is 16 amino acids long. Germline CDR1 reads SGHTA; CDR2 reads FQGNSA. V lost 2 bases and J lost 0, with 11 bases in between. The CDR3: CASSLRRGISYNEQFF. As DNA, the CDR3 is TGTGCCAGCAGCTTAAGACGGGGGATCTCCTACAATGAGCAGTTCTTC.

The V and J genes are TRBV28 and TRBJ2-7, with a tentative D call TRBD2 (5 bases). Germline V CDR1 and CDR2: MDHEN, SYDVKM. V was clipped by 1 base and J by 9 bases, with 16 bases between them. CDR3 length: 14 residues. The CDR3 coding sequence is TGTGCCAGCAGTTTATCCCAGGTCGGGGATGGGCAGTACGTC. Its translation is CASSLSQVGDGQYV.

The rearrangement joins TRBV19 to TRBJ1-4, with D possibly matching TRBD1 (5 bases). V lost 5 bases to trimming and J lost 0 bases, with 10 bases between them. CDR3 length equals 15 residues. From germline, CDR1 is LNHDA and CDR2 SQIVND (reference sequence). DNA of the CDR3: TGTGCCAGTAGTGTTACAGGTGCAACTAATGAAAAACTGTTTTTT. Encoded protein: CASSVTGATNEKLFF.

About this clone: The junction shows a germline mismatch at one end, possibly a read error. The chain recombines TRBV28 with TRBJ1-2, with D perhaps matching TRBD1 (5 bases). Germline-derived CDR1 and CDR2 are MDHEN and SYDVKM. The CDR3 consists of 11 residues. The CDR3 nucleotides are TGTGCCAGCAGTTTAGACAGACCTCTCTCCTTC. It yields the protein CASSLDRPLSF.

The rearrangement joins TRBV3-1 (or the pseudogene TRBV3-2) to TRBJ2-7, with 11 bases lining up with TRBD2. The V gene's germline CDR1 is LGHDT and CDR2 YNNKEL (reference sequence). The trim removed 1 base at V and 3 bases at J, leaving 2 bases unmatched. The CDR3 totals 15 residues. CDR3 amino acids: CASSQAGTSGYEQYF. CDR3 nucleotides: TGTGCCAGCAGCCAAGCCGGGACTAGCGGCTACGAGCAGTACTTC.

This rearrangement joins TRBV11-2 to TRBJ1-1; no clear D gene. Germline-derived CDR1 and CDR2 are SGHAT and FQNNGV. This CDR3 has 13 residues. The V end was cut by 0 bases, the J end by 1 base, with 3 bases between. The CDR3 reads CASSLDRNTEAFF. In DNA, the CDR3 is TGTGCCAGCAGCTTAGACCGGAACACTGAAGCTTTCTTT.

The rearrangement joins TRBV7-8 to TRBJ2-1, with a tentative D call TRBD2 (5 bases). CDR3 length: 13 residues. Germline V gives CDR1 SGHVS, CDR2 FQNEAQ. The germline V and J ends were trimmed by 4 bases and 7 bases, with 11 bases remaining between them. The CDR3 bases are TGTGCCAGCAGCTCGGACTTCTGGAATGAGCAGTTCTTC. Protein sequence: CASSSDFWNEQFF.

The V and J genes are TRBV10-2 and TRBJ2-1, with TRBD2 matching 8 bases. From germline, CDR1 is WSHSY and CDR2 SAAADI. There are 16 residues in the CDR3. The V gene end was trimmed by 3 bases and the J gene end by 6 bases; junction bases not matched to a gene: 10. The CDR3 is CASSDFAGGRGNEQFF. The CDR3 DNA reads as TGCGCCAGCAGTGATTTTGCGGGAGGTAGGGGCAATGAGCAGTTCTTC.

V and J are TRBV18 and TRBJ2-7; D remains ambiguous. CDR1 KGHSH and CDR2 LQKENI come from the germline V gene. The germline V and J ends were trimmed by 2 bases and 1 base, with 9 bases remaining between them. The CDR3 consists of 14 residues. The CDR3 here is CASSPVHPSYEQYV. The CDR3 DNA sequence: TGTGCCAGCTCACCAGTACACCCTTCCTACGAGCAGTACGTC.

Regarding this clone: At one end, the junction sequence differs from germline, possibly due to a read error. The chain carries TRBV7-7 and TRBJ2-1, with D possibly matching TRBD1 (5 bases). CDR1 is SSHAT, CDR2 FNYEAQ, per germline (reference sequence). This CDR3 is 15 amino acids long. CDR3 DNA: TGTGCTAGCAGCCCCCTTCAGGGTCCCTACAATGAGCAGTTCTTC. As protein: CASSPLQGPYNEQFF. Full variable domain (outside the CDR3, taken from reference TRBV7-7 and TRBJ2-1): GAGVSQSPRYKVTKRGQDVTLRCDPISSHATLYWYQQALGQGPEFLTYFNYEAQPDKSGLPSDRFSAERPEGSISTLTIQRTEQRDSAMYRCASSPLQGPYNEQFFGPGTRLTVL.

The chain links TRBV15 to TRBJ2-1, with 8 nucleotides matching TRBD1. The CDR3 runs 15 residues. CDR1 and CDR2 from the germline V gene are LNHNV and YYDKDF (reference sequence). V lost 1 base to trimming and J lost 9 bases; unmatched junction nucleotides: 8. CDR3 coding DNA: TGTGCCACCAGCAGAGCCCCGACAGGGGACGGTGAGCAGTTCTTC. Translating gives CATSRAPTGDGEQFF.

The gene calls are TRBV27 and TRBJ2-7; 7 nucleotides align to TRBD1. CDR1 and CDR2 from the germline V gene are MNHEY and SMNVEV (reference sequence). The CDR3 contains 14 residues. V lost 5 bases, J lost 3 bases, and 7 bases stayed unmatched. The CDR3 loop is CASSPRDSRYEQYV. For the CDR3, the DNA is TGTGCCAGCAGTCCCCGGGACAGCCGCTACGAGCAGTACGTC.

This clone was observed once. CDR3 amino acids: CASSLSGGAYNEQFF. The CDR3 DNA follows: TGTGCCAGCAGCTTGAGCGGGGGAGCCTACAATGAGCAGTTCTTC. The rearrangement joins TRBV7-3 to TRBJ2-1; 8 positions match TRBD2. V lost 3 bases, J lost 2 bases, and 3 bases stayed unmatched. CDR3 length equals 15 residues. The V gene's germline CDR1 is SGHTA and CDR2 FQGTGA.

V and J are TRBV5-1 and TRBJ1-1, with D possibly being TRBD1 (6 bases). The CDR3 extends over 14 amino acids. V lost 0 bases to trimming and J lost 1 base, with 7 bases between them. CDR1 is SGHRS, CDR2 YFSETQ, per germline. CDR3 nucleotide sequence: TGCGCCAGCAGCTTGGACAGGGCGAACACTGAAGCTTTCTTT. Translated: CASSLDRANTEAFF.

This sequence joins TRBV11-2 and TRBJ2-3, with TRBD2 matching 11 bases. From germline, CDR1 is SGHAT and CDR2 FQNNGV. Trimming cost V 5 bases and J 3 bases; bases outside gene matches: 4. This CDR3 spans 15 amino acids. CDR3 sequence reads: CASSRGTSGTDTQYF. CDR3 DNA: TGTGCCAGCAGCCGGGGGACTAGCGGAACAGATACGCAGTATTTT.

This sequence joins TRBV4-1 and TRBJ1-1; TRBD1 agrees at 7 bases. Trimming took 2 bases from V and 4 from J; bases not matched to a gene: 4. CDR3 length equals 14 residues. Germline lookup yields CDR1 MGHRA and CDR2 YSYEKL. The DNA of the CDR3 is TGCGCCAGCAGCCAACAGGGGGGTCGCACTGAAGCTTTCTTT. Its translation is CASSQQGGRTEAFF.

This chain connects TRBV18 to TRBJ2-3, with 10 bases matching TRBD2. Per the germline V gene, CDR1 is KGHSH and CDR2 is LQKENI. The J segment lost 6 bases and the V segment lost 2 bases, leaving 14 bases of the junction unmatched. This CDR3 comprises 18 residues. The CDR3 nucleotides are TGTGCCAGCTCACCAATCGTGGCTAGCGGGGGCGCGCTGGATACGCAGTATTTT. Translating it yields CASSPIVASGGALDTQYF.

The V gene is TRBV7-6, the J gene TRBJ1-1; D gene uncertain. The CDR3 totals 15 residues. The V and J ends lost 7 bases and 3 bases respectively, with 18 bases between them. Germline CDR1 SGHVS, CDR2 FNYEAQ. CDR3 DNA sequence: TGTGCCAGCAAACCAAAACCTCGCCAGGACACTGAAGCTTTCTTT. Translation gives CASKPKPRQDTEAFF.

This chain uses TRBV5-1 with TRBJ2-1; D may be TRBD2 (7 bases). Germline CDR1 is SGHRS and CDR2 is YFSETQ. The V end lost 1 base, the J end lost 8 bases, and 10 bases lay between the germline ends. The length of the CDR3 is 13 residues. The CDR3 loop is CASSLSGGHEQFF. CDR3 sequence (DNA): TGCGCCAGCAGCTTGTCGGGGGGCCATGAGCAGTTCTTC.

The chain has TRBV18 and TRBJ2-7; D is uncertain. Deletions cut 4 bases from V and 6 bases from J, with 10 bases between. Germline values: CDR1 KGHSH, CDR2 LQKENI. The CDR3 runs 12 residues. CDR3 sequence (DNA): TGTGCCAGCTCACAAACCTCCGGCGAGCAGTACTTC. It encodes CASSQTSGEQYF.

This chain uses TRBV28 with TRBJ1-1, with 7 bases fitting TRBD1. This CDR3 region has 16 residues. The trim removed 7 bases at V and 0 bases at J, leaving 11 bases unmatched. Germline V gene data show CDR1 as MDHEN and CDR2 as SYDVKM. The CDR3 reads CASTRQGPWMNTEAFF. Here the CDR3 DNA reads TGTGCCAGCACCCGACAGGGACCCTGGATGAACACTGAAGCTTTCTTT. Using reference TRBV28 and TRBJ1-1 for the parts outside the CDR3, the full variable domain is DVKVTQSSRYLVKRTGEKVFLECVQDMDHENMFWYRQDPGLGLRLIYFSYDVKMKEKGDIPEGYSVSREKKERFSLILESASTNQTSMYLCASTRQGPWMNTEAFFGQGTRLTVV.

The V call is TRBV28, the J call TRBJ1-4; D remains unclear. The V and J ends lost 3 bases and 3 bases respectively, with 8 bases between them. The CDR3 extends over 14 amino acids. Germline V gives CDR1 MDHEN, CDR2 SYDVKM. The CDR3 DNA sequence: TGTGCCAGCAGTTTGGCGAGGGCTAATGAAAAACTGTTTTTT. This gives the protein CASSLARANEKLFF.

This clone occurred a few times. The CDR3 nucleotides are TGTGCCAGCAGCACGACAGGGATTGAGCAGTTCTTC. The encoded protein is CASSTTGIEQFF. V and J are TRBV12-3 or TRBV12-4 and TRBJ2-1, with 7 positions matching TRBD1. V gave up 6 bases and J gave up 9 bases; unmatched junction bases: 5. This CDR3 comprises 12 residues.

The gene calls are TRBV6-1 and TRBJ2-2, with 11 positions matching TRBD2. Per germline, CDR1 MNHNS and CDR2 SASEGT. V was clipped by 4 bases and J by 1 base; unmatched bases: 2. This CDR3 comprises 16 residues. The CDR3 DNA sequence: TGTGCCAGCAGTGTACTAGCGGGGGTGAACACCGGGGAGCTGTTTTTT. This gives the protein CASSVLAGVNTGELFF.

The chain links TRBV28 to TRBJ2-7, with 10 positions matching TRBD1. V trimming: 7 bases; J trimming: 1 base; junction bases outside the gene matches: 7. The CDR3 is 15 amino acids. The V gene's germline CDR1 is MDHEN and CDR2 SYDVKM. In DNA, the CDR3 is TGTGCCAGCACCAGGGGGACAGGGGATTCCTACGAGCAGTACGTC. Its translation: CASTRGTGDSYEQYV.